These 16 T cell receptor beta chains were all obtained from the same sample, sequenced in a study of blood T cells in healthy people across ages. A second roughly 7 to 11 cycle PCR used barcoded and J-beta primers. TCRdb re-analysed the 5' RACE reads in MiXCR, keeping a single row per CDR3 protein. The table includes roughly 800,000 distinct CDR3 sequences, roughly 25% detected once. The sample was also linked to a second study, of T cells of mothers and their children.

The sample taken for sequencing was blood. The receptors shown here come from a boy younger than 18 in good health.

The CDR3 is CATSRDPDPGTFF. The CDR3 DNA reads TGTGCCACCAGCAGAGACCCGGACCCTGGAACTTTCTTT. The rearrangement joins TRBV15 to TRBJ1-1, with unresolved D. V shed 0 bases and J shed 12 bases, with 14 bases lying between them. Germline CDR1 LNHNV, CDR2 YYDKDF (reference sequence). CDR3 length: 13 residues.

The chain carries TRBV7-6 and TRBJ1-1; 7 nucleotides align to TRBD1. CDR1 and CDR2 from the germline V gene are SGHVS and FNYEAQ. This CDR3 has 19 amino acids. The V and J ends lost 0 bases and 0 bases, in that order; junction bases with no gene match: 13. As DNA, the CDR3 is TGTGCCAGCAGCTTAGCGTCGGGGTCAGGGGGGGACATGAACACTGAAGCTTTCTTT. This codes for CASSLASGSGGDMNTEAFF.

This clonotype came up a few times. The chain employs TRBV9 and TRBJ1-3; D remains unclear. The CDR3 sequence is 15 residues long. CDR1 is SGDLS, CDR2 YYNGEE, per germline. The V end lost 0 bases, the J end lost 1 base, and 8 bases lay between the germline ends. The CDR3 sequence is CASSVGPSSGNTIYF. CDR3 sequence (DNA): TGTGCCAGCAGCGTAGGACCCAGTTCTGGAAACACCATATATTTT.

The DNA for the CDR3 is TGTGCCAGCAGTCCGCCTGGGACAGGCTGGGAAGCTTTCTTT. It is translated as CASSPPGTGWEAFF. The chain combines TRBV28 with TRBJ1-1; TRBD1 matches at 8 bases. Germline V gene lookup returns CDR1 MDHEN and CDR2 SYDVKM. This CDR3 contains 14 residues. V was pared by 5 bases and J by 8 bases, with 10 bases of the junction left unmatched.

The chain joins TRBV5-8 to TRBJ2-7; perhaps TRBD2 as D (5 bases). This CDR3 has 13 amino acids. The V and J ends lost 5 bases and 0 bases respectively, with 9 bases between them. CDR1 and CDR2 (germline): SGHTS, YDEGEE. CDR3 in amino acids: CASRREISYEQYF. Written as DNA, the CDR3 is TGTGCCAGCAGACGGGAAATCTCCTACGAGCAGTACTTC. The whole variable domain, filled in from reference TRBV5-8 and TRBJ2-7, reads EAGVTQSPTHLIKTRGQQATLRCSPISGHTSVYWYQQALGLGLQFLLWYDEGEERNRGNFPPRFSGRQFPNYSSELNVNALELEDSALYLCASRREISYEQYFGPGTRLTVT.

This chain connects TRBV20-1 to TRBJ2-3; the D call may be TRBD1 or TRBD2 (5 bases each). The CDR3 length is 15 residues. With 6 bases removed from V and 11 bases from J, the gap between germline ends came to 27 bases. The germline V gene has CDR1 DFQATT and CDR2 SNEGSKA (reference sequence). This CDR3 is CSATGTSMQSVVQYF. In DNA form, the CDR3 reads TGCAGTGCCACCGGGACGTCCATGCAGTCCGTTGTGCAGTATTTT.

In this sample, this clonotype turned up a few times. The V gene is TRBV12-3 or TRBV12-4, the J gene TRBJ2-1; 15 nucleotides align to TRBD2. The CDR3 spans 17 residues. V lost 6 bases, J lost 0 bases, and 3 bases stayed unmatched. The CDR3 loop is CASSRTSGGASYNEQFF. The CDR3 nucleotides are TGTGCCAGCAGCCGGACTAGCGGGGGGGCCTCCTACAATGAGCAGTTCTTC.

V usage is TRBV15 and J usage is TRBJ1-5; 9 bases match TRBD1. CDR3 length: 15 amino acids. The ends lost 3 bases at V and 2 bases at J; junction bases unmatched: 2. CDR1 LNHNV and CDR2 YYDKDF come from the germline V gene (reference sequence). CDR3 loop: CATSSWTGGNQPQHF. In DNA form, the CDR3 reads TGTGCCACCAGCAGTTGGACAGGGGGCAATCAGCCCCAGCATTTT.

The chain combines TRBV6-1 with TRBJ2-5; TRBD1 is a possible D gene (6 bases). With 2 bases removed from V and 11 bases from J, the gap between germline ends came to 18 bases. The CDR3 loop spans 14 amino acids. Germline CDR1 MNHNS, CDR2 SASEGT. CDR3 sequence reads: CASSEQGQSGEQYF. CDR3 DNA: TGTGCCAGCAGTGAACAGGGGCAGTCTGGAGAGCAGTACTTC.

This clonotype has more than one count but fewer than ten. This chain connects TRBV5-1 to TRBJ2-7; 9 positions agree with TRBD2. Trimming cost V 3 bases and J 7 bases; bases outside gene matches: 11. CDR1 and CDR2 from the germline V gene are SGHRS and YFSETQ. There are 15 residues in the CDR3. CDR3 protein: CASSYGTSLRGEQYF. Here the CDR3 DNA reads TGCGCCAGCAGCTACGGGACTAGCCTGAGAGGGGAGCAGTACTTC.

In its sample, this clonotype was seen a few times. The V and J genes are TRBV29-1 and TRBJ1-1; 9 nucleotides align to TRBD1. The CDR3 extends over 12 amino acids. CDR1 is SQVTM and CDR2 is ANQGSEA in the germline V gene. The ends lost 7 bases at V and 6 bases at J; junction bases unmatched: 6. CDR3 coding DNA: TGCAGCGCAAGACAGGGGGTCGCTGAAGCTTTCTTT. Translating it yields CSARQGVAEAFF.

This clonotype appeared a few times. The V gene is TRBV10-3, the J gene TRBJ2-7; 7 nucleotides match TRBD2. The CDR3 covers 12 residues. Germline V gene lookup returns CDR1 ENHRY and CDR2 SYGVKD. V lost 8 bases and J lost 4; bases outside the gene matches: 5. CDR3 in DNA: TGTGCCATCGGGGACTATAGTTACGAGCAGTACTTC. This sequence encodes CAIGDYSYEQYF.

Notes on this clonotype: A junction end diverges from the germline sequence, so it may reflect a read error. The V call is TRBV7-9, the J call TRBJ2-5; the match to TRBD2 covers 7 bases. The CDR3 runs 15 residues. Germline lookup yields CDR1 SEHNR and CDR2 FQNEAQ (reference sequence). CDR3 sequence (DNA): TGTGCCAGCAGCCTAGCGGAGACGTACCAAGAGACCCAGTACTTC. Translated: CASSLAETYQETQYF.

The genes are TRBV4-2 and TRBJ2-5, with 10 bases that match TRBD2. Germline V gene lookup returns CDR1 LGHNA and CDR2 YNFKEQ. With 0 bases clipped from V and 3 bases from J, the junction kept 7 bases outside the gene matches. The CDR3 covers 17 residues. Here the CDR3 reads CASSQDRASGGEETQYF. The CDR3 region has the DNA TGTGCCAGCAGCCAAGATCGGGCTAGCGGGGGAGAAGAGACCCAGTACTTC.

In its sample, this clonotype was seen a few times. The chain joins TRBV11-2 to TRBJ2-5, with D unclear. Germline CDR1 and CDR2: SGHAT and FQNNGV. Trimming took off 4 bases at V and 2 bases at J, with 11 bases between the two ends. CDR3 length: 14 amino acids. The CDR3 here is CASSSRSYQETQYF. The CDR3 nucleotides are TGTGCCAGCAGCTCTCGATCCTATCAAGAGACCCAGTACTTC. The whole variable domain, filled in from reference TRBV11-2 and TRBJ2-5, reads EAGVAQSPRYKIIEKRQSVAFWCNPISGHATLYWYQQILGQGPKLLIQFQNNGVVDDSQLPKDRFSAERLKGVDSTLKIQPAKLEDSAVYLCASSSRSYQETQYFGPGTRLLVL.

This clonotype came up a few times. The gene calls are TRBV29-1 and TRBJ1-1; D unclear. The CDR3 loop spans 13 amino acids. The V gene lost 3 bases and the J gene lost 2 bases, with 10 bases spanning the gap. Germline lookup yields CDR1 SQVTM and CDR2 ANQGSEA. The CDR3 is CSVDPTGNTEAFF. DNA for the CDR3: TGCAGCGTTGACCCGACGGGCAACACTGAAGCTTTCTTT.